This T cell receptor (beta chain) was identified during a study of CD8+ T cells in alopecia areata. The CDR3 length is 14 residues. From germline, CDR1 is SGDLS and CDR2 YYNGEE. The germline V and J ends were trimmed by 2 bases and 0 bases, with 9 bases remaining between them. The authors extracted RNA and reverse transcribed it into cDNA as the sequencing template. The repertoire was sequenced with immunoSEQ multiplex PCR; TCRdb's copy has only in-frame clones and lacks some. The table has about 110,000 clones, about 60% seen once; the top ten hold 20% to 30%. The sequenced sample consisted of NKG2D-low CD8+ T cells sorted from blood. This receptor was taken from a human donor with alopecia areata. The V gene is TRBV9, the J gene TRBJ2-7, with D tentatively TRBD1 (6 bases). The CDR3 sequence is CASSVRDNSYEQYF. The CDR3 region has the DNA TGTGCCAGCAGCGTCCGGGACAACTCCTACGAGCAGTACTTC.